These 28 T cell receptor beta chains were sequenced from one sample in a study of T cells in Graves' hyperthyroidism and ophthalmopathy. Authors of the study amplified TCR beta CDR3 regions from RNA transcripts. Using the HTBI primer set, a first-round RT-PCR was run on the TCR CDR3. TCRdb re-called the multiplex PCR reads through MiXCR, storing one row per CDR3 protein. The data hold fewer than 600,000 distinct CDR3 sequences, with approximately 14% observed a single time. The sequencing sample was made of blood. The receptors come from a woman in her 40s with Graves' hyperthyroidism.

This clonotype has at least ten counts. The chain links TRBV7-2 to TRBJ2-7; no clear D. The CDR3 has 15 amino acids. With 1 base removed from V and 0 bases from J, the gap between germline ends came to 10 bases. Germline assignment: CDR1 SGHTA and CDR2 FQGNSA. The CDR3 here is CASSLGWAGSYEQYF. The CDR3 nucleotides are TGTGCCAGCAGCTTAGGATGGGCAGGCTCCTACGAGCAGTACTTC.

This clonotype was picked up many times. The CDR3 sequence: CASSVSGVLGSYNEQFF. The CDR3 nucleotides are TGTGCCAGCAGTGTTAGCGGGGTTCTTGGCTCCTACAATGAGCAGTTCTTC. The rearrangement links TRBV2 to TRBJ2-1, with 8 nucleotides matching TRBD2. Germline CDR1 reads SNHLY; CDR2 reads FYNNEI. The trim removed 4 bases at V and 0 bases at J, leaving 8 bases unmatched. CDR3 size: 17 residues.

This clonotype was seen many times. CDR3 amino acids: CASSADRASNQPQHF. DNA of the CDR3: TGTGCCAGCAGTGCGGACAGGGCAAGCAATCAGCCCCAGCATTTT. This chain links TRBV12-3 or TRBV12-4 with TRBJ1-5, with 8 bases lining up with TRBD1. Trimming took 5 bases from V and 1 from J; bases not matched to a gene: 4. The length of the CDR3 is 15 residues.

Regarding this clonotype: The likely explanation is a read error, given a far larger clone one base away. The chain has TRBV10-3 and TRBJ2-5; D possibly uses TRBD1 or TRBD2 (7 bases each). V gave up 11 bases and J gave up 9 bases, with 13 bases separating them. In germline, CDR1 is ENHRY, CDR2 SYGVKD. The CDR3 is 10 residues long. CDR3 DNA sequence: TGTGCCTCAGGGGGGGAGGCCCAGTACTTC. This translates into CASGGEAQYF.

In its sample, this clonotype was seen a few times. The rearrangement joins TRBV27 to TRBJ1-3; 7 bases are a match to TRBD1. The CDR3 consists of 15 residues. V gave up 3 bases and J gave up 1 base; unmatched junction bases: 3. CDR1 is MNHEY and CDR2 is SMNVEV in the germline V gene (reference sequence). The CDR3 region has the DNA TGTGCCAGCAGTTTTAGGGGGCTTTCTGGAAACACCATATATTTT. Translation: CASSFRGLSGNTIYF.

The V gene is TRBV7-9, the J gene TRBJ2-1; tentatively, D is TRBD2 (5 bases). V was pared by 5 bases and J by 0 bases, with 14 bases between. Germline values: CDR1 SEHNR, CDR2 FQNEAQ (reference sequence). The CDR3 contains 16 residues. The CDR3 protein is CASSRPDGNSYNEQFF. In nucleotides, the CDR3 is TGTGCCAGCAGCCGACCGGACGGGAACTCCTACAATGAGCAGTTCTTC.

This clonotype was observed many times. The chain carries TRBV7-9 and TRBJ2-1, with TRBD2 matching 8 bases. CDR3 length: 14 amino acids. Trimming at V came to 2 bases and at J to 8 bases, leaving 5 bases not matched to a gene. Germline values: CDR1 SEHNR, CDR2 FQNEAQ (reference sequence). The CDR3 DNA follows: TGTGCCAGCAGCTTATTACACGGGAGGGATGAGCAGTTCTTC. It yields the protein CASSLLHGRDEQFF.

V is TRBV29-1 and J is TRBJ1-1; D possibly corresponds to TRBD1 (6 bases). V was trimmed by 2 bases and J by 7 bases, leaving 11 bases between them. Germline lookup yields CDR1 SQVTM and CDR2 ANQGSEA. This CDR3 comprises 12 residues. The CDR3: CSVEWGQVEAFF. The CDR3 nucleotides read TGCAGCGTTGAATGGGGGCAGGTTGAAGCTTTCTTT.

There are a few counts of this clonotype. The chain recombines TRBV10-1 with TRBJ2-3; 10 positions agree with TRBD1. The CDR3 runs 15 residues. CDR1 is WNHNN and CDR2 is SYGVQD in the germline V gene (reference sequence). Trimming removed 4 bases from V and 5 bases from J; junction bases left unmatched: 6. This chain's CDR3 is CASSGTDRGRDTQYF. The CDR3 coding sequence is TGCGCCAGCAGTGGGACGGACAGGGGGAGAGATACGCAGTATTTT.

This clonotype showed up many times. The chain is built from TRBV9 and TRBJ1-1; 9 positions agree with TRBD1. The germline V gene encodes CDR1 SGDLS and CDR2 YYNGEE. The CDR3 has 16 residues. With 3 bases clipped from V and 0 bases from J, the junction kept 6 bases outside the gene matches. The CDR3 DNA sequence: TGTGCCAGCAGCGCCGGGACAGGGACCGTGAACACTGAAGCTTTCTTT. It encodes CASSAGTGTVNTEAFF. The full variable domain, in which reference TRBV9 and TRBJ1-1 provide the parts outside the CDR3, is DSGVTQTPKHLITATGQRVTLRCSPRSGDLSVYWYQQSLDQGLQFLIQYYNGEERAKGNILERFSAQQFPDLHSELNLSSLELGDSALYFCASSAGTGTVNTEAFFGQGTRLTVV.

This clonotype was counted at least ten times. The gene calls are TRBV4-1 and TRBJ1-1, with a weak D call TRBD1 (5 bases). The CDR3 loop spans 17 amino acids. The ends were cut back, 4 bases at V and 0 bases at J, with 18 bases in the middle. Per germline, CDR1 MGHRA and CDR2 YSYEKL. The chain's CDR3 is CASSPLTGVRVNTEAFF. For the CDR3, the DNA is TGCGCCAGCAGCCCATTGACGGGGGTTCGAGTGAACACTGAAGCTTTCTTT.

The rearrangement joins TRBV11-3 to TRBJ2-3; the match to TRBD2 covers 11 bases. CDR1 and CDR2 (germline): SGHNT, YENEEA. The CDR3 loop spans 18 amino acids. J gave up 1 base and V 5 bases, and 11 bases lay outside the gene matches. The DNA of the CDR3 is TGTGCCAGCAGCGGCCCAACATTAGCGGGAGGGGGCACAGATACGCAGTATTTT. Residues: CASSGPTLAGGGTDTQYF.

This clonotype was counted ten times or more. The CDR3 region is CASSVVVGELFF. In DNA, the CDR3 is TGTGCCAGCAGCGTAGTTGTCGGGGAGCTGTTTTTT. This chain joins TRBV9 and TRBJ2-2, with no clear D. The CDR3 length is 12 residues. Germline-derived CDR1 and CDR2 are SGDLS and YYNGEE. V was pared by 0 bases and J by 7 bases, with 4 bases between.

This clonotype was recorded a few times. The J gene is TRBJ1-4, the V gene TRBV28; unclear D gene. This CDR3 has 15 residues. The V and J ends lost 3 bases and 4 bases respectively, with 12 bases between them. Germline V gene sequence: CDR1 MDHEN, CDR2 SYDVKM. CDR3 in DNA: TGTGCCAGCAGTTTTAGGTTGTCGGATAATGAAAAACTGTTTTTT. Its protein is CASSFRLSDNEKLFF.

This clonotype was recorded at least ten times. The rearrangement uses TRBV28 and TRBJ2-1, with D unresolved. The CDR3 is 11 amino acids. V was trimmed by 8 bases and J by 15 bases, leaving 17 bases between them. Germline lookup yields CDR1 MDHEN and CDR2 SYDVKM. The CDR3 sequence is CASCKRSTPFF. CDR3 nucleotides: TGTGCCAGCTGCAAAAGGTCCACTCCGTTCTTC.

This clonotype occurred a few times. The chain recombines TRBV28 with TRBJ2-7; perhaps TRBD2 as D (5 bases). The CDR3 runs 16 residues. The germline gives CDR1 MDHEN, CDR2 SYDVKM. Trimming took 7 bases from V and 3 from J, leaving 22 bases between them. The CDR3, as DNA: TGTGCCAGCAATACAGATACAAGCGGTCCAAACTACGAGCAGTACTTC. This sequence encodes CASNTDTSGPNYEQYF.

J is TRBJ1-5 and V is TRBV19; no definite D call. The CDR3 extends over 13 amino acids. CDR1 LNHDA and CDR2 SQIVND come from the germline V gene (reference sequence). Trimming removed 0 bases from V and 4 bases from J, with 4 bases in between. CDR3 sequence (DNA): TGTGCCAGTAGTATAGATTGGAATCAGCCCCAGCATTTT. This translates into CASSIDWNQPQHF.

This clonotype turned up a few times. The chain combines TRBV9 with TRBJ1-1; D perhaps matches TRBD1 (5 bases). The length of the CDR3 is 15 residues. The germline V and J ends were trimmed by 2 bases and 0 bases, with 11 bases remaining between them. Germline assignment: CDR1 SGDLS and CDR2 YYNGEE. The CDR3 coding sequence is TGTGCCAGCAGCGTGCAGAAGGACATGAACACTGAAGCTTTCTTT. Translating it yields CASSVQKDMNTEAFF.

This clonotype occurred a few times. V is TRBV27 and J is TRBJ2-1; D is perhaps TRBD1 or TRBD2 (5 bases each). In germline, CDR1 is MNHEY, CDR2 SMNVEV (reference sequence). The CDR3 has 14 residues. The V gene lost 6 bases and the J gene lost 4 bases, with 13 bases spanning the gap. In nucleotides, the CDR3 is TGTGCCAGCAGCCGGGGCAGGACTTACAATGAGCAGTTCTTC. This gives the protein CASSRGRTYNEQFF.

The table lists this clonotype with a few counts. The V and J genes are TRBV29-1 and TRBJ2-1, with D maybe TRBD1 (7 bases). Germline assignment: CDR1 SQVTM and CDR2 ANQGSEA. V lost 5 bases and J 1 base, leaving 24 bases between the germline ends. CDR3 length equals 18 residues. The CDR3 loop is CSVRRPWRGRTSYNEQFF. The CDR3 DNA reads as TGCAGCGTTCGGAGGCCCTGGAGGGGGCGAACTTCCTACAATGAGCAGTTCTTC.

The table lists this clonotype with many counts. V is TRBV29-1 and J is TRBJ2-7; a possible D gene is TRBD2 (6 bases). V was clipped by 6 bases and J by 2 bases, with 14 bases between them. The CDR3 is 13 residues long. CDR1 and CDR2 from the germline V gene are SQVTM and ANQGSEA. In DNA form, the CDR3 reads TGCAGCGTACGCGGGACGGGAGCCTACGAGCAGTACTTC. Its protein product is CSVRGTGAYEQYF.

This clonotype was observed a handful of times. The gene calls are TRBV2 and TRBJ1-5; 11 positions agree with TRBD1. Trimming removed 7 bases from V and 6 bases from J; junction bases left unmatched: 2. Germline CDR1 is SNHLY and CDR2 is FYNNEI. The CDR3 is 13 amino acids. CDR3 nucleotides: TGTGCCAGCACCGGGACAGGGGGTCAGCCCCAGCATTTT. This gives the protein CASTGTGGQPQHF.

This chain links TRBV24-1 with TRBJ1-2; 7 bases agree with TRBD1. The germline gives CDR1 KGHDR, CDR2 SFDVKD. This CDR3 contains 12 residues. Trimming cost V 9 bases and J 3 bases; bases outside gene matches: 3. The CDR3 is CATQDRYYGYTF. The DNA for the CDR3 is TGTGCCACCCAGGACAGGTACTATGGCTACACCTTC.

This chain uses TRBV29-1 with TRBJ2-2; the D call may be TRBD1 or TRBD2 (5 bases each). The CDR3 has 13 amino acids. From germline, CDR1 is SQVTM and CDR2 ANQGSEA. Trimming removed 6 bases at V and 4 bases at J, with 12 bases between. CDR3 region: CSVRDPSTGELFF. As DNA, the CDR3 is TGCAGCGTCCGGGACCCAAGCACCGGGGAGCTGTTTTTT.

This clonotype appeared many times. V usage is TRBV3-1 and J usage is TRBJ2-1, with D perhaps given as TRBD1 or TRBD2 (5 bases each). The CDR3 has 16 amino acids. CDR1 and CDR2 from the germline V gene are LGHDT and YNNKEL (reference sequence). The V gene lost 0 bases and the J gene lost 6 bases, with 15 bases spanning the gap. CDR3 DNA sequence: TGTGCCAGCAGCCAAGATCGGCACCTGGGACGCAATGAGCAGTTCTTC. Encoded protein: CASSQDRHLGRNEQFF.

This clonotype was counted many times. The chain links TRBV5-1 to TRBJ2-5; 13 positions match TRBD2. Germline V CDR1 and CDR2: SGHRS, YFSETQ. V lost 2 bases and J lost 5; bases outside the gene matches: 9. This CDR3 contains 17 residues. This chain's CDR3 is CASSFPTSGRAPETQYF. CDR3 DNA sequence: TGCGCCAGCAGCTTCCCCACTAGCGGGAGGGCCCCCGAGACCCAGTACTTC.

This clonotype was seen ten or more times. The chain combines TRBV20-1 with TRBJ2-7; D not certain. The germline V gene has CDR1 DFQATT and CDR2 SNEGSKA (reference sequence). This CDR3 has 14 amino acids. V was shortened by 0 bases and J by 3 bases, with 12 bases between the two germline ends. CDR3 residues: CSARELRSYYEQYF. As DNA, the CDR3 is TGCAGTGCTAGAGAACTTCGATCCTACTACGAGCAGTACTTC.

This clonotype has a count of ten or more. This chain uses TRBV12-3 or TRBV12-4 with TRBJ2-7; 14 bases match TRBD2. This CDR3 is built from 14 residues. V shed 5 bases and J 9 bases; nucleotides not matched to a gene: 6. The CDR3 DNA is TGTGCCAGCAGTCCGGGACTAGCGGGAGCAGGGCAGTACTTC. Protein product: CASSPGLAGAGQYF.